This T cell receptor beta chain appears in the sequencing data of a study of early T cells in non-severe SARS-CoV-2 infection. Overall study context: Chains from this unsorted whole-blood bulk RNA could not be paired. Overall study results and limits: Using VDJdb, the matching emphasized anti-spike CD8 responses while missing private and CD4 specificities.

Of note for this clonotype: Its antigen is as yet unknown.

Unique molecular identifiers were added to individual cDNA molecules. MiXCR was run by TCRdb on the 5' RACE reads, yielding one entry per CDR3 protein. Here the sample spans tens of thousands of distinct CDR3 sequences, about an eighth being singletons. This CDR3 comprises 13 residues. Germline V lookup: CDR1 SGDLS, CDR2 YYNGEE. The germline V and J ends were trimmed by 1 base and 5 bases, with 9 bases remaining between them. This receptor was taken from an adult who was a healthcare worker with PCR-confirmed SARS-CoV-2 infection or an uninfected control (not recorded which). V and J are TRBV9 and TRBJ2-5, with D perhaps given as TRBD1 or TRBD2 (5 bases each). The sample taken for sequencing was whole blood. The CDR3: CASSVRGLETQYF. The CDR3 region has the DNA TGTGCCAGCAGCGTACGGGGCTTGGAGACCCAGTACTTC.